This TCR beta chain is from a study of cytomegalovirus exposure and HLA in healthy donors. The length of the CDR3 is 15 residues. J gave up 9 bases and V 1 base, and 12 bases lay outside the gene matches. In germline, CDR1 is GTSNPN, CDR2 SVGIG (reference sequence). This clone was observed a single time. Sequencing used immunoSEQ multiplex PCR; TCRdb keeps in-frame clones, though not all of them. This sample yields about 260,000 clones, of which about 90% are seen a single time; approximately 3.1% belongs to the top ten. The source is a woman younger than 45 in good health and CMV-seronegative. Sequenced material: PBMCs. This chain connects TRBV30 to TRBJ2-1; TRBD2 matches at 7 bases. The CDR3 protein is CAWSAAGETIGEQFF. CDR3 coding DNA: TGTGCCTGGAGTGCGGCGGGAGAGACGATAGGTGAGCAGTTCTTC.